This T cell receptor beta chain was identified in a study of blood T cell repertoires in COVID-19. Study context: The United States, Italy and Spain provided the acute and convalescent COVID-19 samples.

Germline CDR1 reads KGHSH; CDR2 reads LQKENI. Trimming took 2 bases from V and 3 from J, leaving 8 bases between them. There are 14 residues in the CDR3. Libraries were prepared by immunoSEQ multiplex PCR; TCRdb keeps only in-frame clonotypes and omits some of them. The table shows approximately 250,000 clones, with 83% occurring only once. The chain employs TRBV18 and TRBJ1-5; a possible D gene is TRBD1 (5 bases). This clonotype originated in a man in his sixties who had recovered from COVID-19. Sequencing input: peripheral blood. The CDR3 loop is CASSPDSNNQPQHF. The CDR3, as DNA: TGTGCCAGCTCACCAGACAGTAACAATCAGCCCCAGCATTTT.